Listed below are T cell receptor beta chains from one sample, sequenced in a study of blood T cell repertoires in COVID-19. Method: immunoSEQ multiplex PCR; TCRdb's copy keeps in-frame clones and lacks some. Of roughly 190,000 clones in the sample, roughly 80% were seen once. The sequenced sample was peripheral blood. The origin of the receptors is a man in his thirties or forties with active or convalescent COVID-19. Both conserved end residues are part of each CDR3. Fields, in order: V gene, J gene, clone size, D gene, CDR3 DNA, CDR3 protein. The D gene is left open where the match is weak. Clone size is given for some rows only: seen once, a few or many times, or a class if the clone is expanded.

>TRBV30|TRBJ1-5|.|TRBD1
TGTGCCTGGAGGGGGACAGGGGGCAATCAGCCCCAGCATTTT
CAWRGTGGNQPQHF
>TRBV18|TRBJ2-3|.|TRBD1
TGTGCCAGCTCTCCCGCCTCGGGATTCCGGGACAGCGGCACAGATACGCAGTATTTT
CASSPASGFRDSGTDTQYF
>TRBV24-1|TRBJ1-3|.|TRBD1
TGTGCCACCAGTGATCCCGCGGGGACAGGGGCTGGAAACACCATATATTTT
CATSDPAGTGAGNTIYF
>TRBV29-1|TRBJ2-5|.|TRBD1
TGCAGCGTTGAAGATCAAGAGGGGGCGAGGTTGTGGGGAGAGACCCAGTACTTC
CSVEDQEGARLWGETQYF
>TRBV7-8|TRBJ2-7|.|TRBD2
TGTGCCAGCAGCTTAGGTATGGGTAGCGGGTCCTACGAGCAGTACTTC
CASSLGMGSGSYEQYF
>TRBV21-1|TRBJ1-6|.|.
TGTGCCAGCAGCAAACGGACAGAAAAAATATCTTCACCCCTCCACTTT
CASSKRTEKISSPLHF
>TRBV2|TRBJ2-5|once|TRBD2
TGTGCCACCCGGCACCTCCTAGCGGGACTCGGGGAGACCCAGTACTTC
CATRHLLAGLGETQYF
>TRBV18|TRBJ1-5|.|.
TGTGCCAGCTCACCTGTGGGAGGGGCCTCTTATAGCAATCAGCCCCAGCATTTT
CASSPVGGASYSNQPQHF
>TRBV15|TRBJ2-1|.|.
TGTGCCACCAGCAGAGATCTCTTAAGCGGAAGTTACAATGAGCAGTTCTTC
CATSRDLLSGSYNEQFF
>TRBV6-5|TRBJ1-1|.|.
TGTGCCAGCATACACCTGGGGCGGCTTGAAGCTTTCTTT
CASIHLGRLEAFF
>TRBV7-9|TRBJ2-1|.|.
TGTGCCAGCAGCCCTGTGGCTCTCTCCTACAATGAGCAGTTCTTC
CASSPVALSYNEQFF
>TRBV3-1/TRBV3-2|TRBJ2-3|.|TRBD2
TGTGCCAGCAGCCACCGAGGGACTAGCGGGGGGCAAAGCACAGATACGCAGTATTTT
CASSHRGTSGGQSTDTQYF
>TRBV7-6|TRBJ2-2|.|TRBD2
TGTGCCAGCAGCGCGGGACTAGCGGGAGGCACCGGGGAGCTGTTTTTT
CASSAGLAGGTGELFF
>TRBV28|TRBJ1-2|.|.
TGTGCCAGCAGTTTCAGGTGGCGGGGCCCCTATGGCTACACCTTC
CASSFRWRGPYGYTF
>TRBV7-9|TRBJ2-5|.|TRBD1
TGTGCCAGCAGCCGCCACAGGGGTCGAGAGACCCAGTACTTC
CASSRHRGRETQYF
>TRBV19|TRBJ2-2|.|TRBD2
TGTGCCAGTAGTACGGGACTAGCGGGAGGCACCGGGGAGCTGTTTTTT
CASSTGLAGGTGELFF
>TRBV7-7|TRBJ2-2|.|.
TGTGCTAGCAGCCAAACGCGGGCCGGGGAGCTGTTTTTT
CASSQTRAGELFF
>TRBV7-9|TRBJ2-1|.|.
TGTGCCAGCAGCTTATTGTCGGGTCCGGACAATGAGCAGTTCTTC
CASSLLSGPDNEQFF
>TRBV7-2|TRBJ2-3|.|TRBD2
TGTGCCAGCAGCTTAGGAGCGGGGGTAAGAGATACGCAGTATTTT
CASSLGAGVRDTQYF
>TRBV18|TRBJ1-1|.|.
TGTGCCAGCTCACCATCGTCATTAGTGAACACTGAAGCTTTCTTT
CASSPSSLVNTEAFF
>TRBV9|TRBJ2-1|.|.
TGTGCCAGCAGCGTAGAAGCCGGGTGGGTTACGAATGAGCAGTTCTTC
CASSVEAGWVTNEQFF
>TRBV2|TRBJ1-4|.|.
TGTGCCAGCAGTGGTTGGGGAGGGAGACTTAATGAAAAACTGTTTTTT
CASSGWGGRLNEKLFF
>TRBV12-3/TRBV12-4|TRBJ1-2|.|.
TGTGCCAGCACTATGACAGGTCCCTATGGCTACACCTTC
CASTMTGPYGYTF
>TRBV5-6|TRBJ1-4|.|.
TGTGCCAGCAGCTTGGGTGGGACACAAAAACCGTTTTTT
CASSLGGTQKPFF
>TRBV5-1|TRBJ2-7|.|TRBD2
TGCGCCAGCAGCGCCGGGGGGACTAGCGGGAGCTACGAGCAGTACTTC
CASSAGGTSGSYEQYF
>TRBV7-8|TRBJ1-1|.|.
TGTGCCAGCAGCTTAGGCGGGAACGCGGAAGCTTTCTTT
CASSLGGNAEAFF
>TRBV6-4|TRBJ1-5|.|.
TGTGCCAGCAGTGACGCGGAGAATAGCAATCAGCCCCAGCATTTT
CASSDAENSNQPQHF
>TRBV9|TRBJ1-5|.|.
TGTGCCAGCAGCGCGGGGACGGGGGGATCAGGACAGCCCCAGCATTTT
CASSAGTGGSGQPQHF
>TRBV5-8|TRBJ2-2|.|TRBD1
TGTGCCAGCAGCTGGGGACAGATAAACACCGGGGAGCTGTTTTTT
CASSWGQINTGELFF
>TRBV11-2|TRBJ1-1|.|TRBD1
TGTGCCAGCAGCTTAGATCTTCTTCAGGGGGCTCGCCCTGAAGCTTTCTTT
CASSLDLLQGARPEAFF
>TRBV6-2/TRBV6-3|TRBJ2-3|once|TRBD2
TGTGCCAGCAGTTACTCGGGGAGGGATACAGATACGCAGTATTTT
CASSYSGRDTDTQYF
>TRBV29-1|TRBJ2-7|.|TRBD2
TGCAGCGCTACCGGGACTAGCGGGGGCAGAGAGGGCGAGCAGTACTTC
CSATGTSGGREGEQYF
>TRBV6-6|TRBJ2-3|.|.
TGTGCCAGCAGTTATACCGTCAGGGGGGCAGATACGCAGTATTTT
CASSYTVRGADTQYF
>TRBV5-1|TRBJ2-3|.|TRBD2
TGCGCCAGCAGCTTGGTGCTAGCGGGTACCACAGATACGCAGTATTTT
CASSLVLAGTTDTQYF
>TRBV10-3|TRBJ1-5|.|TRBD1
TGTGCCATCAGGGGACAGGGGAATAATCAGCCCCAGCATTTT
CAIRGQGNNQPQHF
>TRBV9|TRBJ1-1|.|.
TGTGCCAGCAGCGTAGGACAGAGCTTGGACACTGAAGCTTTCTTT
CASSVGQSLDTEAFF
>TRBV6-5|TRBJ1-6|.|TRBD1
TGTGCCAGCAGGGAGGGACAGGGAAATTCACCCCTCCACTTT
CASREGQGNSPLHF
>TRBV6-7|TRBJ2-2|.|.
TGTGCCAGCAGTTACCAGGGATGGGGGGAGCTGTTTTTT
CASSYQGWGELFF
>TRBV27|TRBJ2-7|.|.
TGTGCCAGCAGTTCCCCGGGTAGGGGAAGTGTCGAGCAGTACTTC
CASSSPGRGSVEQYF
>TRBV28|TRBJ2-6|.|.
TGTGCCAGCAGTCCCCAGACTTTCTCTGGGGCCAACGTCCTGACTTTC
CASSPQTFSGANVLTF
>TRBV28|TRBJ1-1|.|TRBD1
TGTGCCAGCAGTTTGGGACAGGGGGGCACTGAAGCTTTCTTT
CASSLGQGGTEAFF
>TRBV24-1|TRBJ1-2|few|TRBD1
TGTGCCACCAGTGATTCGTGGGACAGGGGAGTTCGGGGCTACACCTTC
CATSDSWDRGVRGYTF
>TRBV24-1|TRBJ2-1|few|.
TGTGCCACCAGTGATTTAGCGTCCACGCCACGTGAGCAGTTCTTC
CATSDLASTPREQFF
>TRBV6-5|TRBJ2-1|.|TRBD2
TGTGCCAGCTGCCGGACTAGCGGCCACAATGAGCAGTTCTTC
CASCRTSGHNEQFF
>TRBV9|TRBJ2-2|.|TRBD2
TGTGCCAGCAGCGTAGGCGAGGGAGGGGACACCGGGGAGCTGTTTTTT
CASSVGEGGDTGELFF